A selection of T cell receptor beta chains follows, all from one sample in a study of pediatric ulcerative colitis. Using immunoSEQ multiplex PCR, the repertoire was profiled, and TCRdb retains in-frame clones only, with some absent. The data contain about 35,000 clones, roughly 81% of them singletons. The sequenced sample consisted of gut tissue. These receptor sequences come from a boy between 10 and 17 years old with mild ulcerative colitis. CDR3s include the opening cysteine and the closing phenylalanine or tryptophan. A D gene is named only where the DNA matches it firmly. The size of a clone is reported for some rows only, either as once, few or many, or as a class for expanded clones.

>.|.|TRBV6-1|TRBJ1-1
TGTGCCAGCAGACAGAGATTGAACACTGAAGCTTTCTTT
CASRQRLNTEAFF
>.|.|TRBV9|TRBJ2-1
TGTGCCAGCAGCGCCCAACAGGGCAATGAGCAGTTCTTC
CASSAQQGNEQFF
>.|.|TRBV7-6|TRBJ1-1
TGTGCCAGCAGCCGGGGGGACAACACTGAAGCTTTCTTT
CASSRGDNTEAFF
>once|.|TRBV2|TRBJ1-1
TGTGCCAGCAGTAAGTTAACAGAGGGACAAGCTTTCTTT
CASSKLTEGQAFF
>.|TRBD1|TRBV11-2|TRBJ1-1
TGTGCCAGCAGCGGGCTTGGACAGGGTAACACTGAAGCTTTCTTT
CASSGLGQGNTEAFF
>.|.|TRBV2|TRBJ1-1
TGTGCCAGTCGGTACATGAACACTGAAGCTTTCTTT
CASRYMNTEAFF
>.|.|TRBV5-1|TRBJ2-2
TGCGCCAGCAGCTTGGTCGGCCGGGGCTCGAGGGCCGGGGAGCTGTTTTTT
CASSLVGRGSRAGELFF
>.|TRBD1|TRBV19|TRBJ1-2
TGTGCCAGTAGAAGGACAGGGGATGGCTACACCTTC
CASRRTGDGYTF
>.|.|TRBV30|TRBJ2-6
TGTGCCTGGAGGAACTGGCGTTCCGGGGCCAACGTCCTGACTTTC
CAWRNWRSGANVLTF
>.|.|TRBV6-5|TRBJ1-4
TGTGCCAGCAGTTACGGGGCAGCAACTAATGAAAAACTGTTTTTT
CASSYGAATNEKLFF
>.|.|TRBV7-3|TRBJ2-1
TGTGCCAGCAGCTGGGATCGGGGATCCTACAATGAGCAGTTCTTC
CASSWDRGSYNEQFF
>.|.|TRBV5-8|TRBJ2-7
TGTGCCAGCAAGGTCAGCTCCTACGAGCAGTACTTC
CASKVSSYEQYF
>once|.|TRBV7-2|TRBJ2-5
TGTGCCAGCAGCCCCCTGGGCCTGAGGGGTTGGGAAAGAGAGACCCAGTACTTC
CASSPLGLRGWERETQYF
>.|.|TRBV6-1|TRBJ1-1
TGTGCCAGCAGTGAACAGGGATGGACTGAAGCTTTCTTT
CASSEQGWTEAFF
>.|.|TRBV27|TRBJ2-3
TGTGCCAGCAGTTTAAATGGGCGAGATACGCAGTATTTT
CASSLNGRDTQYF
>few|.|TRBV9|TRBJ1-3
TGTGCCAGCAGCATAAGTATGGGTTCGGCAAGGGGAAACACCATATATTTT
CASSISMGSARGNTIYF
>few|.|TRBV9|TRBJ1-1
TGTGCCAGCAGCGTAAGGGGGAGATACACTGAAGCTTTCTTT
CASSVRGRYTEAFF
>.|TRBD1|TRBV9|TRBJ1-2
TGTGCCAGCAGCGTAGGGGACAGCGACTATGGCTACACCTTC
CASSVGDSDYGYTF
>.|.|TRBV18|TRBJ1-5
TGTGCCAGCTCACCGCCGGGATCGCGAAATCAGCCCCAGCATTTT
CASSPPGSRNQPQHF
>.|.|TRBV7-2|TRBJ2-7
TGTGCCAGCAGCTATGGCAGGGCGGGGGAGCAGTACTTC
CASSYGRAGEQYF
>.|.|TRBV4-1|TRBJ2-5
TGCGCCAGCAGCCCAGGGATAGGTCGGCAAGAGACCCAGTACTTC
CASSPGIGRQETQYF
>.|.|TRBV7-6|TRBJ1-1
TGTGCCAGCAGCTTATCTGGGGACACTGAAGCTTTCTTT
CASSLSGDTEAFF
>.|TRBD1|TRBV7-8|TRBJ2-5
TGTGCCAGCAGCTCCCGTTGGACAGGGGCCCAAGAGACCCAGTACTTC
CASSSRWTGAQETQYF
>.|TRBD1|TRBV19|TRBJ1-4
TGTGCCAGTAGTAAGGGGGCAGGGTTTAATGAAAAACTGTTTTTT
CASSKGAGFNEKLFF
>.|TRBD1|TRBV4-1|TRBJ2-5
TGCGCCAGCAGCCAAGGGACAGGGGGAGAGACCCAGTACTTC
CASSQGTGGETQYF
>.|.|TRBV29-1|TRBJ2-3
TGCAGCGTTGAAGGCTACGGGAAATCGCTAGATACGCAGTATTTT
CSVEGYGKSLDTQYF
>.|.|TRBV30|TRBJ1-1
TGTGCCTGGATACGGGGGGCGCTTTGGACTGAAGCTTTCTTT
CAWIRGALWTEAFF
>.|TRBD1|TRBV20-1|TRBJ1-2
TGCAGTGCTTACAGGGGAGATGGCTACACCTTC
CSAYRGDGYTF
>.|.|TRBV5-8|TRBJ1-1
TGTGCCAGCAGCTTGTTCAGGGAAGCTTTCTTT
CASSLFREAFF
>.|.|TRBV25-1|TRBJ2-5
TGTGCCAGCAGTGACCCCCCCGGGTCCCGGGAGACCCAGTACTTC
CASSDPPGSRETQYF
>.|.|TRBV30|TRBJ2-5
TGTGCCTGGAGCCTCTGGGAGACCCAGTACTTC
CAWSLWETQYF
>.|.|TRBV25-1|TRBJ2-1
TGTGCCAGCAGTGAAAGGGCCGTTAGTGGTGAGCAGTTCTTC
CASSERAVSGEQFF
>.|.|TRBV4-1|TRBJ2-6
TGCGCCAGCAGCCAAGAGCCGGGATTAGGCTCTGGGGCCAACGTCCTGACTTTC
CASSQEPGLGSGANVLTF
>.|.|TRBV5-8|TRBJ2-3
TGTGCCAGCAGCTTCGGACAGTTTACAGATACGCAGTATTTT
CASSFGQFTDTQYF
>.|.|TRBV10-2|TRBJ1-1
TGCGCCAGCAGTTCAGGTATTTTGAACACTGAAGCTTTCTTT
CASSSGILNTEAFF
>.|.|TRBV10-3|TRBJ2-1
TGTGCCATCAGTGACCGGGGGAGGTTGGATGAGCAGTTCTTC
CAISDRGRLDEQFF
>.|TRBD2|TRBV19|TRBJ2-3
TGTGCCAGTAGCCCCGGACTAGCGGGCACAGATACGCAGTATTTT
CASSPGLAGTDTQYF